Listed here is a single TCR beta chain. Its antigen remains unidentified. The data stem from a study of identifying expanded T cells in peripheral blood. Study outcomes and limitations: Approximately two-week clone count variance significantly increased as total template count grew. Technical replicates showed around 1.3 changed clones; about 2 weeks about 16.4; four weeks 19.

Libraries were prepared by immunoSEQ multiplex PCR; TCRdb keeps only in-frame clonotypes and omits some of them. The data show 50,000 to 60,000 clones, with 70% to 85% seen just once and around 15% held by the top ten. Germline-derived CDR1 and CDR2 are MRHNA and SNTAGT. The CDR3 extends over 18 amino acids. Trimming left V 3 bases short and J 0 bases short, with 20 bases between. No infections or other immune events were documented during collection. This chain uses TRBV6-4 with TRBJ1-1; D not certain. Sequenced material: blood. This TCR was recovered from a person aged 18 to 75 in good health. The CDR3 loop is CASSEAERVGIMNTEAFF. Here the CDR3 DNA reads TGTGCCAGCAGTGAGGCCGAGAGGGTGGGGATCATGAACACTGAAGCTTTCTTT.